The sample holds a few counts of the clone carrying this T cell receptor (beta chain). The data were obtained in a study of early T cells in non-severe SARS-CoV-2 infection. As for the study in general: It was bulk RNA from unsorted whole blood that was sequenced, and the chains were unpaired.

TCRdb redid the calling of the 5' RACE reads with MiXCR, one entry per CDR3 protein. Of approximately 52,000 distinct CDR3 sequences detected, 15% appear once; the ten largest clones hold 9% to 10%. This CDR3 has 13 residues. Looked up from germline, CDR1 is SGHRS and CDR2 is YFSETQ. The V end was cut by 0 bases, the J end by 4 bases, with 7 bases between. The chain has TRBV5-1 and TRBJ2-5; weak D call: TRBD1 (5 bases). The sequence was obtained from an adult who was a healthcare worker with PCR-confirmed SARS-CoV-2 infection or an uninfected control (not recorded which). The sample here was whole blood, taken at baseline. This chain's CDR3 is CASSLEGAETQYF. In DNA, the CDR3 is TGCGCCAGCAGCTTGGAAGGGGCAGAGACCCAGTACTTC.